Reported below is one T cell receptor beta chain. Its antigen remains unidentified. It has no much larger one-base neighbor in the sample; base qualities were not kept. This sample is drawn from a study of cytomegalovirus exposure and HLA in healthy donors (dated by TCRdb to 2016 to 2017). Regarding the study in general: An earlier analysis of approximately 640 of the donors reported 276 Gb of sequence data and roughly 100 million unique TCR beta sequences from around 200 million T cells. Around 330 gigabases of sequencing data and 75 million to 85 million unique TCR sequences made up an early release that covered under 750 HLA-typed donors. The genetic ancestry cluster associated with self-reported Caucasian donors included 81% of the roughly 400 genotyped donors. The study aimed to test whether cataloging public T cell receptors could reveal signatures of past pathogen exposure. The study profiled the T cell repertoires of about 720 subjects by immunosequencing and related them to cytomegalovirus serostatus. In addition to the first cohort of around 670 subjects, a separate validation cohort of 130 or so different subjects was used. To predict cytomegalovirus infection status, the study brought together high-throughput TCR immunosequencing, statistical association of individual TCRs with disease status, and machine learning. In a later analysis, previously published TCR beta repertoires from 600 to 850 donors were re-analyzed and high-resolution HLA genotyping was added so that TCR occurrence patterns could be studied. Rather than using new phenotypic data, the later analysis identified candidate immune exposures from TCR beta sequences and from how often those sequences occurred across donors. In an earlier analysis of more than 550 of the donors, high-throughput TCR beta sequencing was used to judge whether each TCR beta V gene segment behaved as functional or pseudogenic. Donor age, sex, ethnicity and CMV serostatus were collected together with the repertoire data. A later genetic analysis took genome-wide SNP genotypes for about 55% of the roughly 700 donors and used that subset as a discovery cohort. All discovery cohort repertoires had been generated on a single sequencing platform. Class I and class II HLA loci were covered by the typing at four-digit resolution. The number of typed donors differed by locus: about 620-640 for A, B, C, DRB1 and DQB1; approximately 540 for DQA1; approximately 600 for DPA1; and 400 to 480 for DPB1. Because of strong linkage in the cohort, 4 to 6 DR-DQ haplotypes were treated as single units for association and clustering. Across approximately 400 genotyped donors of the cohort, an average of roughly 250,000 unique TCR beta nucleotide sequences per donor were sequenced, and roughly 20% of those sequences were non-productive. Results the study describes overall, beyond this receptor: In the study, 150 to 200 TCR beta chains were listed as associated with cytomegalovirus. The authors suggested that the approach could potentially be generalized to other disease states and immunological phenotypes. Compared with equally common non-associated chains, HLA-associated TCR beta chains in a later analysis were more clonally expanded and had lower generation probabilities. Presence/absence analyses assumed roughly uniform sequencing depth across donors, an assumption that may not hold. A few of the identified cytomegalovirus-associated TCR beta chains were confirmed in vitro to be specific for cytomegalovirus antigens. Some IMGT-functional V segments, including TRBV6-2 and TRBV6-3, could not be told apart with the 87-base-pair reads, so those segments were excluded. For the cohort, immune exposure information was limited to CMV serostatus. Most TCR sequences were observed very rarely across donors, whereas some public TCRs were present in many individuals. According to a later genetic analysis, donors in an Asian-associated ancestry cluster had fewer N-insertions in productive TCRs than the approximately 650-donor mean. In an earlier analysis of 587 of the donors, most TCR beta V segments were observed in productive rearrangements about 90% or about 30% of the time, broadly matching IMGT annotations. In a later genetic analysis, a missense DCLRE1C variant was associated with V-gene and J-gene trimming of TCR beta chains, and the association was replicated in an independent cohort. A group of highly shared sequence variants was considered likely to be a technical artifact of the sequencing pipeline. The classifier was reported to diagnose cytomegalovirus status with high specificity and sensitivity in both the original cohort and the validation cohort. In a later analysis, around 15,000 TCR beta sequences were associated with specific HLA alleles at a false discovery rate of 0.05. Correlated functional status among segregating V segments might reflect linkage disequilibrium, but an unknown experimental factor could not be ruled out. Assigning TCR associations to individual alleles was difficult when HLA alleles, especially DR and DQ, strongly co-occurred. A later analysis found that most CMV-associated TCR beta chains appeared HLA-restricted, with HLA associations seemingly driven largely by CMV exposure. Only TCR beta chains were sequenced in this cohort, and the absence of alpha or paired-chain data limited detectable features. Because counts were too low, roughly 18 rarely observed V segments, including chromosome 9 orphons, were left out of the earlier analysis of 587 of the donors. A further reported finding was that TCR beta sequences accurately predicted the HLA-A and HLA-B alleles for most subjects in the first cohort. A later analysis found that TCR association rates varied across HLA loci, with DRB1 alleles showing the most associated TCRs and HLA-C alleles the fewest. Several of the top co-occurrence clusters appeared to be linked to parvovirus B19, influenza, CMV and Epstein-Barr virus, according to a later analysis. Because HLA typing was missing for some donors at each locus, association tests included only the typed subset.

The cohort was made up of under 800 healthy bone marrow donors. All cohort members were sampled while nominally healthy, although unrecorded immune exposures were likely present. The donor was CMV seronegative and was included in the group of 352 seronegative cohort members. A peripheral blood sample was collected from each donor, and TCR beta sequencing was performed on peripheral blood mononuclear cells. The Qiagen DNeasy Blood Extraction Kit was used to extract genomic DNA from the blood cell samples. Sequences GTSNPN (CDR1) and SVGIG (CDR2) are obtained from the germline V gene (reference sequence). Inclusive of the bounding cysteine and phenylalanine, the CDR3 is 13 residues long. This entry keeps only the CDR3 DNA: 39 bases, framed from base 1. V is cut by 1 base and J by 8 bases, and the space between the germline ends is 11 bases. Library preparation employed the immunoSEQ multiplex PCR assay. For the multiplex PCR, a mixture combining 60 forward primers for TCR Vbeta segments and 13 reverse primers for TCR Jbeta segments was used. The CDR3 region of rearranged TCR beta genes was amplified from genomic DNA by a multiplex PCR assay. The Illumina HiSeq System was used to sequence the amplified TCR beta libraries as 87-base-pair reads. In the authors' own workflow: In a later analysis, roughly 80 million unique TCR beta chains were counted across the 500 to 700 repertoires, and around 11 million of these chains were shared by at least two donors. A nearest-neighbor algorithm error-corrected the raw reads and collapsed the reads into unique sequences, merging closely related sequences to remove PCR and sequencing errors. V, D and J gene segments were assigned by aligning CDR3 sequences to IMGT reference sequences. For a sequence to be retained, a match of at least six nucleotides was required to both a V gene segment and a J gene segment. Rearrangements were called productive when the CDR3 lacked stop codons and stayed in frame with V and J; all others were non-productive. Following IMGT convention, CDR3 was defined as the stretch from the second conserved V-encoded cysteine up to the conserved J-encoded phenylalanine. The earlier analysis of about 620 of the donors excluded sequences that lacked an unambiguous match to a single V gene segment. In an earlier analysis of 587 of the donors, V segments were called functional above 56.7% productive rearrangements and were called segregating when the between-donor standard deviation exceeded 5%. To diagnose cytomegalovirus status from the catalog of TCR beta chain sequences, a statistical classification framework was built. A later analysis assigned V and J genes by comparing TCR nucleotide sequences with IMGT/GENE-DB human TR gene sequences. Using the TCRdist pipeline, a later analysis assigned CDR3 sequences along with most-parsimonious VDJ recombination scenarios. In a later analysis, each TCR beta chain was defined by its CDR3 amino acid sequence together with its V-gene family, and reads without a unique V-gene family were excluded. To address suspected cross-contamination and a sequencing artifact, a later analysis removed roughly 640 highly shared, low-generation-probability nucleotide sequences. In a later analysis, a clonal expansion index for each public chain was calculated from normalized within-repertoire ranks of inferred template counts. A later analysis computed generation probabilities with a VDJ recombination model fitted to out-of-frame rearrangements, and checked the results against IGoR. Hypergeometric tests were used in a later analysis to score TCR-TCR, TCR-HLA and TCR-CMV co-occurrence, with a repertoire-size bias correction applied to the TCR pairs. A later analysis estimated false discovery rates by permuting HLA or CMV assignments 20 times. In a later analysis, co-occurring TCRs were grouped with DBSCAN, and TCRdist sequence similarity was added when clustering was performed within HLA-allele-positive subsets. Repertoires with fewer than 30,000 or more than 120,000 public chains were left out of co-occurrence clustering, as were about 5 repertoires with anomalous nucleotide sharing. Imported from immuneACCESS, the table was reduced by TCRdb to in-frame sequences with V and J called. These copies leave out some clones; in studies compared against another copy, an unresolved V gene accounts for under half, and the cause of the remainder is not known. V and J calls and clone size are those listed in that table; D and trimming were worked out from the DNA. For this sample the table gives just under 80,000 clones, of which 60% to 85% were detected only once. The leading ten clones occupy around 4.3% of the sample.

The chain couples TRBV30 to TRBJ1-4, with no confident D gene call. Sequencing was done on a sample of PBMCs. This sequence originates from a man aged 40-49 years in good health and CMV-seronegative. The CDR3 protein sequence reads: CAWSAGNDEKLFF. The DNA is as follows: TGTGCCTGGAGTGCGGGGAACGACGAAAAACTGTTTTTT.